This TCR beta chain was recovered during a study of blood T cells in healthy people across ages. This clonotype was recorded many times. Trimming removed 4 bases at V and 1 base at J, with 8 bases between. The CDR3 has 13 residues. CDR1 and CDR2 (germline): SGHTA, FQGNSA. For every donor, a draw yielded 8.5 to 10 milliliters of peripheral blood. A second PCR, run for about 7 to 12 cycles, used a sample-barcoded 5' primer plus a J-beta primer mix. TCRdb passed the 5' RACE reads through MiXCR, listing each CDR3 protein once. The sample holds fewer than 2 million distinct CDR3 sequences, about 39% seen once.

The chain combines TRBV7-2 with TRBJ2-7, with a possible D match to TRBD2 (5 bases). Sequenced: blood. This receptor was obtained from a human donor in good health. The CDR3 sequence: CASSWTGSYEQYF. CDR3 coding DNA: TGTGCCAGCAGCTGGACTGGTTCCTACGAGCAGTACTTC. The whole variable domain, remainder taken from reference TRBV7-2 and TRBJ2-7, is GAGVSQSPSNKVTEKGKDVELRCDPISGHTALYWYRQSLGQGLEFLIYFQGNSAPDKSGLPSDRFSAERTGGSVSTLTIQRTQQEDSAVYLCASSWTGSYEQYFGPGTRLTVT.